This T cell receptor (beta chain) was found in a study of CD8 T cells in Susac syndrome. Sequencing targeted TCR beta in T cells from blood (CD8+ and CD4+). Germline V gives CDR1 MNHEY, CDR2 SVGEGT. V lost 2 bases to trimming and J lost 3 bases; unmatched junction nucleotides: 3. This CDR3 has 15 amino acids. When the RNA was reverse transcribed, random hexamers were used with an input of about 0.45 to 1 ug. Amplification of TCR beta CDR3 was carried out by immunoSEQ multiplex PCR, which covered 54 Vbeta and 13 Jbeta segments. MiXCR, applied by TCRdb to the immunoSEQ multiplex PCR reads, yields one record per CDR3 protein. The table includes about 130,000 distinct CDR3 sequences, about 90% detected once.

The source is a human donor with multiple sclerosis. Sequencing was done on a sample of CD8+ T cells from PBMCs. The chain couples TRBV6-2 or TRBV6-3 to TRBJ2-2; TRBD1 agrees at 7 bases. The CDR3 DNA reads TGTGCCAGCAGTTACGGGGGACAGCACACCGGGGAGCTGTTTTTT. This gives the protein CASSYGGQHTGELFF.